The present T cell receptor beta chain was sequenced within a study of beta chain features in type 1 diabetes. Study outcomes and limitations: Junctions at VDJ sites from type 1 diabetes patients had fewer insertions and more deletions.

Each donor gave one heparinised blood draw averaging roughly 120 mL. As regards this clone: What it binds is not known.

The entirety of the isolated RNA underwent reverse transcription, so expressed TCRB transcripts were sequenced. Profiling relied on immunoSEQ multiplex PCR, and the TCRdb table lists in-frame clones only, not all of them. The sample carries 400,000 to 550,000 clones, more than 9.5% recorded once. CDR1 and CDR2 from the germline V gene are SQVTM and ANQGSEA. The CDR3 has 14 amino acids. The V gene end was trimmed by 5 bases and the J gene end by 4 bases; junction bases not matched to a gene: 10. The specimen sequenced was naive CD4+ T cells from blood. The TCR sequence derives from a woman aged 18-29 years in good health. J is TRBJ1-1 and V is TRBV29-1; 7 nucleotides agree with TRBD1. CDR3 sequence (DNA): TGCAGCGTTCTGGTTAGGGGGCGGGTCACTGAAGCTTTCTTT. Protein: CSVLVRGRVTEAFF.